The clone carrying this T cell receptor beta chain was picked up many times. The CDR3 sequence is 10 residues long. V lost 4 bases and J lost 9, with 7 bases in between. The germline V gene has CDR1 SQVTM and CDR2 ANQGSEA. For TCR beta, libraries came from iRepertoire HTBI primers and Arm-PCR of CDR3 regions. Each CDR3 protein is one row after TCRdb ran MiXCR on the multiplex PCR reads. The sample yields 550,000 or so distinct CDR3 sequences, about 12% seen once. These data come from a study of regulatory T cells in long-lasting Graves disease. Time point described: newly diagnosed GD, antithyroid drugs for less than 3 months. PBMC RNA served as the TCR library source. Patients of an endocrinology department in Xi'an, China, were included. The sample was also reused in another study, on T cells in Graves' hyperthyroidism and ophthalmopathy. That work states: Based on clinical symptoms, serum thyroxine and TRAb, thyroid ultrasound and orbital computed tomography, diagnoses were reached. HTBI primers were the set used in a first-round RT-PCR of the TCR CDR3.

The source material was peripheral blood mononuclear cells (PBMCs), sampled at new diagnosis, from a patient treated with antithyroid drugs. This TCR was recovered from a woman aged 25-40 years with Graves disease. V gene TRBV29-1 combines with J gene TRBJ2-1; D not resolved. The CDR3 nucleotides are TGCAGCGTTGGGAGTCTTGAGCAGTTCTTC. Its translation: CSVGSLEQFF.